What follows describes a single T cell receptor beta chain. Libraries were prepared by immunoSEQ multiplex PCR; TCRdb keeps only in-frame clonotypes and omits some of them. The repertoire holds around 270,000 clones, with around 89% as singletons. The data belong to a study of blood T cell repertoires in COVID-19. At the level of the study: Samples representing acute and convalescent COVID-19 were sourced from the United States, Italy and Spain. PBMCs, B-cell-depleted T cells, or T cells provided the cDNA or gDNA that made up the material.

Trimming pared 5 bases from V and 1 base from J, leaving 17 bases between. There are 16 residues in the CDR3. Looked up from germline, CDR1 is MDHEN and CDR2 is SYDVKM. Material for sequencing was peripheral blood. The rearrangement uses TRBV28 and TRBJ1-1, with D tentatively TRBD1 (5 bases). The clonotype was recovered from a man aged 30-40 years with acute or convalescent COVID-19. The CDR3 spells CASSIIGRGTNTEAFF. CDR3 sequence (DNA): TGTGCCAGCAGTATTATTGGGAGGGGTACGAACACTGAAGCTTTCTTT.